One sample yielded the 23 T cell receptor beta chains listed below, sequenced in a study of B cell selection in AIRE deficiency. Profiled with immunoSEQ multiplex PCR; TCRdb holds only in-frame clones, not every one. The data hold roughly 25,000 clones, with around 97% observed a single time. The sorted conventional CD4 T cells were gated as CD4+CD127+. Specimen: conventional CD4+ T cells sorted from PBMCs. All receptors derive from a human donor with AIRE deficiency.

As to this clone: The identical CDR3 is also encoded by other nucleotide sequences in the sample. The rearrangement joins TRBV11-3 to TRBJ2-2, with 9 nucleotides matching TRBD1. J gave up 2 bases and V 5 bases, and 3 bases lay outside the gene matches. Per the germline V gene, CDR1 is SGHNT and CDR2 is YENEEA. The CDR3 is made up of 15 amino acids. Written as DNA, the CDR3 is TGTGCCAGCAGCCGGGGACAGGGTAACACCGGGGAGCTGTTTTTT. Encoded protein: CASSRGQGNTGELFF.

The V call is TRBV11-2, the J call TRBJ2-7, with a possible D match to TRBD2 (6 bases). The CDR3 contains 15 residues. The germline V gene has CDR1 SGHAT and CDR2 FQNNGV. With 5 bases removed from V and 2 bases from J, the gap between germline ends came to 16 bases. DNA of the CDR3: TGTGCCAGCAGCCGTCGGAGGGTGAGTGCCTACGAGCAGTACTTC. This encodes CASSRRRVSAYEQYF.

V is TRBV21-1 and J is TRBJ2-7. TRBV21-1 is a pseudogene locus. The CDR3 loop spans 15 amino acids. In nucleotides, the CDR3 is TGTGCCAGCAGCACACAGCGTAGGAGCTCCTACGAGCAGTACTTC. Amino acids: CASSTQRRSSYEQYF.

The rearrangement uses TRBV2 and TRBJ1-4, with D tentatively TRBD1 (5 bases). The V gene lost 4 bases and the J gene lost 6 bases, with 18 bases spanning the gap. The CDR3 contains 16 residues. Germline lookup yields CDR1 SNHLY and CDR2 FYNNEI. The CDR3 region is CASSGGLAVGDEKLFF. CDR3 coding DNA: TGTGCCAGCAGTGGAGGATTGGCTGTAGGGGATGAAAAACTGTTTTTT.

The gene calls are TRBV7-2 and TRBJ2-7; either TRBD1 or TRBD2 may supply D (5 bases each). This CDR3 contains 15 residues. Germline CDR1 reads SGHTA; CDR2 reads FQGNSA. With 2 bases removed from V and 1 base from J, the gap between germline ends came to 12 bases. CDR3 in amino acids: CASSLIGTGSYEQYF. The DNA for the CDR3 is TGTGCCAGCAGCTTAATAGGGACCGGATCCTACGAGCAGTACTTC.

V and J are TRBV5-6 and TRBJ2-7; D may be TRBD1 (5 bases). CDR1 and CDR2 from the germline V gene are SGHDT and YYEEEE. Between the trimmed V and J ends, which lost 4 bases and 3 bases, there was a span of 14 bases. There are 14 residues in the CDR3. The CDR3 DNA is TGTGCCAGCAGCCATACAGGTACATACTACGAGCAGTACTTC. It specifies CASSHTGTYYEQYF.

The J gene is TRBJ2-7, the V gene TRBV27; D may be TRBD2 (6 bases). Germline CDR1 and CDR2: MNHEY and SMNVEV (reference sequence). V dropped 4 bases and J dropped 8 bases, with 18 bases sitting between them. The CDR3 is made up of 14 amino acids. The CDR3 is CASSSDRGTGQQYF. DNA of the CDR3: TGTGCCAGCAGTTCAGATCGGGGGACGGGACAGCAGTACTTC.

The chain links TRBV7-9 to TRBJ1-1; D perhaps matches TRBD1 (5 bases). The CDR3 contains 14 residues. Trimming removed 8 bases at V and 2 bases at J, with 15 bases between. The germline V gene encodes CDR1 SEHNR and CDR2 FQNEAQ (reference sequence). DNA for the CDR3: TGTGCCAGCGCGGACATTATTTTAAACACTGAAGCTTTCTTT. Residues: CASADIILNTEAFF.

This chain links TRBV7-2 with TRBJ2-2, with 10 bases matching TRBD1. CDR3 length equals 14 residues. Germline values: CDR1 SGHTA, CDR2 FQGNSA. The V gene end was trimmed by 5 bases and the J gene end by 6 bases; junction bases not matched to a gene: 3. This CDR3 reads CASSRQGAAGELFF. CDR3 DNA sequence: TGTGCCAGCAGCCGACAGGGGGCCGCCGGGGAGCTGTTTTTT.

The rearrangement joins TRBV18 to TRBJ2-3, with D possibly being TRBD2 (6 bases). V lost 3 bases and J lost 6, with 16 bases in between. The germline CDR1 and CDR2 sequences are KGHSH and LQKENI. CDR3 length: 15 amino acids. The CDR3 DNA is TGTGCCAGCTCACCTGCCGGGACTCGGGGGGATACGCAGTATTTT. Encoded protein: CASSPAGTRGDTQYF.

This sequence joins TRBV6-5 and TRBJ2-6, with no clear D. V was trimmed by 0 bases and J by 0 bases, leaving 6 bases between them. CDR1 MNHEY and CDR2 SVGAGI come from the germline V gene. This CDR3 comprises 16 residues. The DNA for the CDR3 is TGTGCCAGCAGTTACTCCCCGAGCTCTGGGGCCAACGTCCTGACTTTC. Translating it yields CASSYSPSSGANVLTF.

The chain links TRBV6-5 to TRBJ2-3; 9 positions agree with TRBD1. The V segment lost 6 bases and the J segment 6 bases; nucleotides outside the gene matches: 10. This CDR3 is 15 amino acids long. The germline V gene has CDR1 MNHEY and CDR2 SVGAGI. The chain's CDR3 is CASSGQGPLGDTQYF. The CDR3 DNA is TGTGCCAGCAGCGGACAGGGGCCCCTAGGGGATACGCAGTATTTT.

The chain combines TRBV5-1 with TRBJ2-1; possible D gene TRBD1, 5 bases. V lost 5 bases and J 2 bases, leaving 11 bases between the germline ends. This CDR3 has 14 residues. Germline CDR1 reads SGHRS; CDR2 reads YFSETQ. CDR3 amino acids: CASSKDTAYNEQFF. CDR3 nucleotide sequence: TGCGCCAGCAGTAAGGACACCGCCTACAATGAGCAGTTCTTC.

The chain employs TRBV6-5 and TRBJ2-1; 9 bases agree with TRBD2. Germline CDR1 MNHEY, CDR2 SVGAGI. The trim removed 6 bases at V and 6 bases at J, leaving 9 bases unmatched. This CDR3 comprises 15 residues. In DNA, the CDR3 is TGTGCCAGCAGCCCCCTTAGCGGGAGCGGCAATGAGCAGTTCTTC. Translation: CASSPLSGSGNEQFF.

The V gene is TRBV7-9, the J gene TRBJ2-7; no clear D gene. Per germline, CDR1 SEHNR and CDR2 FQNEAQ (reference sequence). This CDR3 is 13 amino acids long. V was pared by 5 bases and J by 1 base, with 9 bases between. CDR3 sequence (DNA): TGTGCCAGCAGCCGATTGGGATCCTACGAGCAGTACTTC. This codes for CASSRLGSYEQYF.

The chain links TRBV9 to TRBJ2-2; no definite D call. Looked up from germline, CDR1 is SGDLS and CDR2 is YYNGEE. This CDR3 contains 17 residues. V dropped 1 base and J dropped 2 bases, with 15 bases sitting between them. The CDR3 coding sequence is TGTGCCAGCAGCGTATATGGTTCTGGTAGTAACACCGGGGAGCTGTTTTTT. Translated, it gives CASSVYGSGSNTGELFF.

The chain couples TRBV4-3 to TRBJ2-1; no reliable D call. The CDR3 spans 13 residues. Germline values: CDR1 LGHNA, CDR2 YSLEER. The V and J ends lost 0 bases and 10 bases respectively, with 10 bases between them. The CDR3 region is CASSQERPREQFF. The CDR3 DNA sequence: TGCGCCAGCAGCCAAGAACGGCCGAGGGAGCAGTTCTTC.

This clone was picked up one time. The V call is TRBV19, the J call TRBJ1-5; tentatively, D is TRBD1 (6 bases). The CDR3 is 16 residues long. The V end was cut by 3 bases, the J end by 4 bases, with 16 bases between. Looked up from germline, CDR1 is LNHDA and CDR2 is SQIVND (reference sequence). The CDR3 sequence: CASSIIRTVRNQPQHF. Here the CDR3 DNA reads TGTGCCAGTAGTATTATACGGACAGTCAGGAATCAGCCCCAGCATTTT. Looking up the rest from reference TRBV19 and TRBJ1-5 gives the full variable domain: DGGITQSPKYLFRKEGQNVTLSCEQNLNHDAMYWYRQDPGQGLRLIYYSQIVNDFQKGDIAEGYSVSREKKESFPLTVTSAQKNPTAFYLCASSIIRTVRNQPQHFGDGTRLSIL.

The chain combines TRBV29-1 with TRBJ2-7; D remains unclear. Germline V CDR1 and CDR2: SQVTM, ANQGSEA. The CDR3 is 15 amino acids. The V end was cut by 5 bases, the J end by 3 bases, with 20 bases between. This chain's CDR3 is CSVKTDTFRDYEQYF. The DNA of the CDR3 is TGCAGCGTTAAAACCGATACATTTAGGGACTACGAGCAGTACTTC.

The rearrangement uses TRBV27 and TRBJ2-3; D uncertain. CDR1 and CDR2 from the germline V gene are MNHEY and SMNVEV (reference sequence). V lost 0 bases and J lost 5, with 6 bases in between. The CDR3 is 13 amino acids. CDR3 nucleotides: TGTGCCAGCAGTTTATCAAGGGTAGATACGCAGTATTTT. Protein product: CASSLSRVDTQYF.

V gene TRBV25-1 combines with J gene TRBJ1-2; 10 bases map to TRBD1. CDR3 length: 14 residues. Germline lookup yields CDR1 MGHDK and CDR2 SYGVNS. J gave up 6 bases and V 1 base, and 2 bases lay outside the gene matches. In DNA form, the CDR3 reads TGTGCCAGCAGTGAATCGGGACAGGGGAATGGCTACACCTTC. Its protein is CASSESGQGNGYTF.

CDR3 in amino acids: CASSSSGSNYNEQFF. The CDR3 DNA follows: TGTGCCAGCAGCAGCAGCGGGAGCAACTACAATGAGCAGTTCTTC. The chain links TRBV7-2 to TRBJ2-1; 8 bases align to TRBD2. The CDR3 has 15 amino acids. V dropped 5 bases and J dropped 3; count of bases not matched to a gene: 6. CDR1 and CDR2 from the germline V gene are SGHTA and FQGNSA.

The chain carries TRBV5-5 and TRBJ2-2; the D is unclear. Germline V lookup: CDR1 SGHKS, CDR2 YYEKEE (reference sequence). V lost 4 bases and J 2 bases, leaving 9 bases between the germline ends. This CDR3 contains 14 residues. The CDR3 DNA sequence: TGTGCCAGCAGCCTGGGTCTTAACACCGGGGAGCTGTTTTTT. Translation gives CASSLGLNTGELFF.